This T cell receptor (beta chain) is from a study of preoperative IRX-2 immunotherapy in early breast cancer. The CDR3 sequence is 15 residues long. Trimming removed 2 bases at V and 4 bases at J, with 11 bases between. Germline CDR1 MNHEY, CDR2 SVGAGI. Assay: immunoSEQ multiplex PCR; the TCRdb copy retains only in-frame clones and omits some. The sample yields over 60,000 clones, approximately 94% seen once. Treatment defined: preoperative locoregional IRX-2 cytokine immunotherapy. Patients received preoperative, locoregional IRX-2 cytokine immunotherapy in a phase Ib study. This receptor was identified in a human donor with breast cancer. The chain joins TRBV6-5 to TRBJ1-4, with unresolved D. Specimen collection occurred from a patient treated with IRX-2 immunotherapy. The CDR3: CASSYGSQSNEKLFF. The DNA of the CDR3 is TGTGCCAGCAGTTACGGGTCTCAAAGTAATGAAAAACTGTTTTTT.